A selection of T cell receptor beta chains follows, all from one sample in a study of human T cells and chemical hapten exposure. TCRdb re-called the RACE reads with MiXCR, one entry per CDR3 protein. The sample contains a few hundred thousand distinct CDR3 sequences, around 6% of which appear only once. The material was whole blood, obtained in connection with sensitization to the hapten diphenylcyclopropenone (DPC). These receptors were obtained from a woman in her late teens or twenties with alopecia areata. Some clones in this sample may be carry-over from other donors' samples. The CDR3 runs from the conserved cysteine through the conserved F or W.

CASSYSLSGLGAYEQYF	TRBV6-5	TRBJ2-7
CASSQGGVGDTQYF	TRBV4-3	TRBJ2-3
CASSRQNTEAFF	TRBV18	TRBJ1-1
CSPLSRGRGNTEAFF	TRBV20-1	TRBJ1-1
CASSQDLRSGTEAFF	TRBV4-1	TRBJ1-1
CASSPDRDREAFF	TRBV4-3	TRBJ1-1
CSASPVEAGTEAFF	TRBV20-1	TRBJ1-1
CASSQGDRGRRETQYF	TRBV14	TRBJ2-5
CASSSSRGYNEQFF	TRBV28	TRBJ2-1
CAITTDFSFSGANVLTF	TRBV10-3	TRBJ2-6
CSARDSAASNQPQHF	TRBV20-1	TRBJ1-5
CASSLSGRGGGYEQYF	TRBV27	TRBJ2-7
CASSRTLSYEQYF	TRBV6-6	TRBJ2-7
CASSLVVGQPQHF	TRBV7-2	TRBJ1-5
CSVAEVSNQPQHF	TRBV29-1	TRBJ1-5
CASTSGTNRDTQYF	TRBV5-1	TRBJ2-3
CASSQERGYTGELFF	TRBV3-1	TRBJ2-2
CSASTIDSGTNWGNQPQHF	TRBV20-1	TRBJ1-5
CATSATPGQGSYNEQFF	TRBV24-1	TRBJ2-1
CSASTGGTEAFF	TRBV20-1	TRBJ1-1
CASSDDRNYEQYF	TRBV25-1	TRBJ2-7
CASSYPGGRYNEQFF	TRBV6-2/TRBV6-3	TRBJ2-1
CASSGGLAIIDNEQFF	TRBV9	TRBJ2-1
CSASQSLAGGHYEQFF	TRBV20-1	TRBJ2-1
CASSSDRADQPQHF	TRBV12-3/TRBV12-4	TRBJ1-5
CASSQRSGNGYTF	TRBV7-9	TRBJ1-2
CSASVGTAYGYTF	TRBV20-1	TRBJ1-2
CASSRDGVGMTAPLHF	TRBV7-2	TRBJ1-6
CASSLFPDTQYF	TRBV7-8	TRBJ2-3
CASSPRVLGEQFF	TRBV14	TRBJ2-1
CASSLEGEGLKAFF	TRBV5-1	TRBJ1-1
CASSQDFGGGEADTQYF	TRBV4-3	TRBJ2-3
CASSYSKGTGGSNTEAFF	TRBV6-2/TRBV6-3	TRBJ1-1
CASSVANGTGGANVLTF	TRBV9	TRBJ2-6
CASSLTGQSYEQYF	TRBV5-6	TRBJ2-7
CSARQTGGIAFF	TRBV20-1	TRBJ1-1
CASRPGGPINSPLHF	TRBV28	TRBJ1-6
CASSHDEGTGELFF	TRBV12-3/TRBV12-4	TRBJ2-2
CASSFDSGANVLTF	TRBV12-3/TRBV12-4	TRBJ2-6
CASSANNRGSYEQYF	TRBV25-1	TRBJ2-7
CASSPITDKNTEAFF	TRBV3-1	TRBJ1-1
CASSPVRGQDYGYTF	TRBV5-6	TRBJ1-2
CSARRTGGVPQHF	TRBV20-1	TRBJ1-5
CASSLYWADTQYF	TRBV27	TRBJ2-3
CAQGPGPTDTQYF	TRBV10-3	TRBJ2-3
CASSQDLRGPNEQFF	TRBV4-3	TRBJ2-1
CASSVTHEPQHF	TRBV28	TRBJ1-5
CASTVRTGSEDTQYF	TRBV7-6	TRBJ2-3
CASRKEGNEKLFF	TRBV12-3/TRBV12-4	TRBJ1-4
CASSYTRLEAFF	TRBV6-2/TRBV6-3	TRBJ1-1
CASSANSGGPDGYTF	TRBV5-1	TRBJ1-2
CASSFYASGTGVYEQYF	TRBV27	TRBJ2-7
CASSTLPSGGPYEQYF	TRBV25-1	TRBJ2-7
CASRLGLPDREAGNTIYF	TRBV5-1	TRBJ1-3
CASSHYLAEGRSYEQYF	TRBV28	TRBJ2-7